The rows below give T cell receptor beta chains drawn from one sample of a study of siplizumab effects on memory and regulatory T cells. The data were produced by immunoSEQ multiplex PCR, yet TCRdb's version contains in-frame clones alone and is incomplete. This table has around 95,000 clones, approximately 92% appearing once. The material sequenced was CD4+ T cells sorted from blood. Every receptor here comes from a human donor in good health. Both conserved end residues are trimmed from each CDR3.

v_call	j_call	cdr3_aa
TRBV7-2	TRBJ2-1	ASSSTSDSYNEQF
TRBV5-1	TRBJ1-1	ASSSEGRNTEAF
TRBV9	TRBJ2-3	ASSVGGTDTQY
TRBV18	TRBJ2-3	ASSPPSRSTDTQY
TRBV12-5	TRBJ2-3	ASSSTGHTDTQY
TRBV2	TRBJ2-5	ASTGLAGGQETQY
TRBV10-3	TRBJ1-3	AIGRRGGNTIY
TRBV18	TRBJ1-1	ASSIDRVQVAF
TRBV6-6	TRBJ1-2	ASSKTGGPSNYGYT
TRBV28	TRBJ1-1	ASSPLDGNTEAF
TRBV6-1	TRBJ2-1	ASSRAGGYNEQF
TRBV2	TRBJ2-5	ASSKDRGQETQY
TRBV4-2	TRBJ2-7	ASSQAGADYEQY
TRBV25-1	TRBJ2-7	ASSEFGTLDEQY
TRBV10-3	TRBJ1-5	AISESAGASNQPQH
TRBV23-1	TRBJ1-2	ASSQPLTEDPNYGYT
TRBV11-2	TRBJ2-7	ASSLLEGRGEQY
TRBV7-2	TRBJ2-3	ASSSPSADTQY
TRBV5-1	TRBJ2-3	ASSLGTSGGRDTDTQY
TRBV28	TRBJ2-7	ASSSQGRRQY
TRBV27	TRBJ1-6	ASTPGRGNSPLH
TRBV5-5	TRBJ1-1	ASSLSPGYGAF
TRBV12-5	TRBJ1-6	ASDSRDGASPLH
TRBV7-3	TRBJ1-2	ASSSGRGSGYT
TRBV27	TRBJ1-4	ASSRGDSIGEKLF
TRBV5-6	TRBJ1-6	ASSSRGLGSPLH
TRBV7-9	TRBJ1-1	ASSFLDRGGTEAF
TRBV7-9	TRBJ2-7	ASSSGDLSSYEQY
TRBV6-5	TRBJ2-3	ASSLGFTTDTQY
TRBV11-2	TRBJ2-7	ASSSNRRIYEQY
TRBV4-2	TRBJ1-5	ASSQDPGNQPQH
TRBV7-9	TRBJ1-4	ASSLGLAQDEKLF
TRBV15	TRBJ1-2	ATSRVRQGANYGYT
TRBV11-2	TRBJ2-7	ASSLQRGGIGEQY
TRBV6-5	TRBJ2-5	ASQDYQETQY
TRBV5-1	TRBJ1-1	ASSSQGAENTEAF
TRBV7-9	TRBJ2-7	ASSLGGTGSYEQY
TRBV7-2	TRBJ2-5	ASSLGSAGQETQY
TRBV28	TRBJ1-1	ASQGDSTF
TRBV7-2	TRBJ1-3	ASSFPGLNSGNTIY
TRBV5-4	TRBJ1-5	ASSLGQISNQPQH
TRBV19	TRBJ2-1	ASSIRQVGVSEQF
TRBV6-6	TRBJ2-1	ASSYPLYNEQF
TRBV7-2	TRBJ2-5	ASRTTGMRQETQY
TRBV12-5	NA	ASGLGGRDRVFYEQY
TRBV4-3	TRBJ2-2	ASSQGLEMGTGNTGELF
TRBV7-2	TRBJ2-1	ASTLGGSANEQF
TRBV5-5	TRBJ2-7	ASRSGVYEQY